The 27 T cell receptor beta chains listed next were all sequenced from one sample in a study of Ad26.COV2.S vaccination and SARS-CoV-2 variants. Profiling relied on immunoSEQ multiplex PCR, and the TCRdb table lists in-frame clones only, not all of them. The sample carries under 550,000 clones, roughly 90% recorded once. Noted treatment: some 19 received Ad26.COV2.S at low or high dose, single or two shots; a few received placebo; per-sample allocation not given. Sample collection was performed on day 63 after the first vaccine or placebo injection. The sequencing here drew on peripheral blood, taken in a trial of Ad26.COV2.S vaccine versus placebo. The receptors originated from a person aged 18 to 65 who received the Ad26.COV2.S COVID-19 vaccine or a placebo.

J is TRBJ2-1 and V is TRBV10-3; TRBD2 agrees at 7 bases. Per germline, CDR1 ENHRY and CDR2 SYGVKD. The CDR3 is made up of 16 amino acids. The J segment lost 4 bases and the V segment lost 0 bases, leaving 6 bases of the junction unmatched. The CDR3 protein is CAISESMGGPYNEQFF. CDR3 nucleotide sequence: TGTGCCATCAGTGAGTCGATGGGAGGGCCTTACAATGAGCAGTTCTTC.

The rearrangement uses TRBV6-6 and TRBJ1-6; D gene uncertain. CDR1 is MNHNY, CDR2 SVGAGI, per germline (reference sequence). With 4 bases removed from V and 0 bases from J, the gap between germline ends came to 10 bases. The CDR3 runs 16 residues. The DNA for the CDR3 is TGTGCCAGCAGTTCCTACAGTCTCTCCTATAATTCACCCCTCCACTTT. It translates to CASSSYSLSYNSPLHF.

The rearrangement joins TRBV6-1 to TRBJ1-1, with D hard to call. The CDR3 consists of 12 residues. The V end was cut by 2 bases, the J end by 5 bases, with 6 bases between. Germline-derived CDR1 and CDR2 are MNHNS and SASEGT. CDR3 region: CASSEPGTEAFF. Written as DNA, the CDR3 is TGTGCCAGCAGTGAACCGGGTACTGAAGCTTTCTTT.

The V gene is TRBV11-2, the J gene TRBJ2-4, with D unclear. CDR1 is SGHAT and CDR2 is FQNNGV in the germline V gene. The CDR3 loop spans 15 amino acids. The ends were cut back, 1 base at V and 1 base at J, with 8 bases in the middle. The DNA of the CDR3 is TGTGCCAGCAGCTTAGGGGCCCAGGCCAAAAACATTCAGTACTTC. Amino acid sequence: CASSLGAQAKNIQYF. Complete variable domain (other parts from reference TRBV11-2 and TRBJ2-4): EAGVAQSPRYKIIEKRQSVAFWCNPISGHATLYWYQQILGQGPKLLIQFQNNGVVDDSQLPKDRFSAERLKGVDSTLKIQPAKLEDSAVYLCASSLGAQAKNIQYFGAGTRLSVL.

This sequence joins TRBV11-2 and TRBJ2-7, with D perhaps TRBD2 (6 bases). The CDR3 is made up of 12 amino acids. V gave up 4 bases and J gave up 6 bases, with 10 bases separating them. CDR1 and CDR2 (germline): SGHAT, FQNNGV. CDR3 coding DNA: TGTGCCAGCAGCTCTCAGGGACTCGAGCAGTACTTC. As protein: CASSSQGLEQYF.

CDR3 residues: CASSRGVNTEAFF. DNA of the CDR3: TGTGCCAGCAGCCGGGGGGTGAACACTGAAGCTTTCTTT. The rearrangement links TRBV6-5 to TRBJ1-1; tentative D call: TRBD1 (5 bases). The CDR3 has 13 amino acids. Germline CDR1 is MNHEY and CDR2 is SVGAGI. The V end lost 6 bases, the J end lost 0 bases, and 8 bases lay between the germline ends.

V is TRBV6-5 and J is TRBJ2-5; D is ambiguous. Per the germline V gene, CDR1 is MNHEY and CDR2 is SVGAGI. The CDR3 has 13 residues. V was cut by 8 bases and J by 7 bases, with 17 bases left in between. Here the CDR3 reads CASLERAAGTQYF. CDR3 bases: TGTGCCAGCTTGGAGCGCGCGGCTGGGACCCAGTACTTC.

The chain employs TRBV4-3 and TRBJ2-7; D possibly corresponds to TRBD2 (5 bases). Germline-derived CDR1 and CDR2 are LGHNA and YSLEER. The V gene lost 3 bases and the J gene lost 3 bases, with 15 bases spanning the gap. This CDR3 has 15 residues. The CDR3: CASSQTLGSIYEQYF. In DNA, the CDR3 is TGCGCCAGCAGCCAGACCCTTGGGAGCATCTACGAGCAGTACTTC.

The V gene is TRBV18, the J gene TRBJ1-3; 7 bases are shared with TRBD1. V lost 0 bases and J lost 8; bases outside the gene matches: 4. The CDR3 runs 14 residues. From germline, CDR1 is KGHSH and CDR2 LQKENI. CDR3 bases: TGTGCCAGCTCACCACCCCCAGGGGGAGACACCATATATTTT. Translation gives CASSPPPGGDTIYF.

This clone has only one observation. This chain connects TRBV6-5 to TRBJ2-6, with D possibly being TRBD1 or TRBD2 (5 bases each). Germline CDR1 MNHEY, CDR2 SVGAGI. V dropped 4 bases and J dropped 4 bases, with 11 bases sitting between them. CDR3 length: 15 residues. This CDR3 reads CASSSGSGGANVLTF. The DNA for the CDR3 is TGTGCCAGCAGTTCAGGGTCGGGGGGGGCCAACGTCCTGACTTTC.

This chain joins TRBV30 and TRBJ2-1, with D perhaps given as TRBD1 or TRBD2 (5 bases each). There are 13 residues in the CDR3. The germline gives CDR1 GTSNPN, CDR2 SVGIG (reference sequence). V lost 5 bases and J 6 bases, leaving 14 bases between the germline ends. The CDR3 coding sequence is TGTGCCTGGCACCGAGGGGTTTTCAATGAGCAGTTCTTC. It encodes CAWHRGVFNEQFF.

The chain is built from TRBV30 and TRBJ1-3; TRBD1 agrees at 7 bases. This CDR3 has 16 residues. Germline loops: CDR1 GTSNPN, CDR2 SVGIG (reference sequence). Germline trimming cut 5 bases from V and 2 bases from J; bases unmatched to any gene: 12. The CDR3 region is CAWATGPALTGNTIYF. The CDR3 DNA sequence: TGTGCCTGGGCGACAGGGCCCGCTCTCACTGGAAACACCATATATTTT.

This clone was recorded once. The chain uses TRBV9 and TRBJ2-7; D perhaps matches TRBD2 (6 bases). Trimming took off 4 bases at V and 2 bases at J, with 13 bases between the two ends. Germline V lookup: CDR1 SGDLS, CDR2 YYNGEE. The CDR3 runs to 14 residues. In nucleotides, the CDR3 is TGTGCCAGCAGCACCGGGACTGGAACCTACGAGCAGTACTTC. Translating gives CASSTGTGTYEQYF.

The V and J genes are TRBV5-4 and TRBJ2-3; D gene ambiguous. Trimming shortened V by 4 bases and J by 4 bases, and 7 bases separated the two germline ends. The germline V gene has CDR1 SGHNT and CDR2 YYREEE (reference sequence). The CDR3 spans 12 residues. DNA of the CDR3: TGTGCCAGCAGCGGTCGGCCAGATACGCAGTATTTT. It encodes CASSGRPDTQYF.

The chain is built from TRBV11-3 and TRBJ2-6; the match to TRBD1 covers 9 bases. The germline V gene encodes CDR1 SGHNT and CDR2 YENEEA. The CDR3 sequence is 16 residues long. The junction had 6 bases not matched to a gene; V was cut back by 5 bases and J by 4 bases. Here the CDR3 reads CASSDRTGDGANVLTF. As DNA, the CDR3 is TGTGCCAGCAGCGACAGGACAGGGGACGGGGCCAACGTCCTGACTTTC.

The chain carries TRBV18 and TRBJ2-7; D may be TRBD2 (6 bases). Looked up from germline, CDR1 is KGHSH and CDR2 is LQKENI. V was trimmed by 3 bases and J by 5 bases, leaving 17 bases between them. This CDR3 comprises 15 residues. This chain's CDR3 is CASSPPSGTGDEQYF. The CDR3 nucleotides read TGTGCCAGCTCACCTCCCTCGGGCACGGGGGACGAGCAGTACTTC.

This chain links TRBV5-6 with TRBJ1-2; perhaps TRBD1 as D (6 bases). V lost 2 bases, J lost 1 base, and 9 bases lay in between. CDR1 SGHDT and CDR2 YYEEEE come from the germline V gene. The CDR3 runs 14 residues. The CDR3 DNA follows: TGTGCCAGCAGCTTCCGGGACAATAACTATGGCTACACCTTC. Amino acid sequence: CASSFRDNNYGYTF.

V gene TRBV18 combines with J gene TRBJ1-2; possibly TRBD1 for D (5 bases). V shed 3 bases and J shed 4 bases, with 6 bases lying between them. This CDR3 is built from 12 residues. Germline V gene sequence: CDR1 KGHSH, CDR2 LQKENI. The CDR3 region is CASSPDTYGYTF. The DNA of the CDR3 is TGTGCCAGCTCACCGGACACCTATGGCTACACCTTC.

V and J are TRBV27 and TRBJ2-5; TRBD1 agrees at 7 bases. The CDR3 spans 16 residues. CDR1 and CDR2 (germline): MNHEY, SMNVEV (reference sequence). The V segment lost 5 bases and the J segment 5 bases; nucleotides outside the gene matches: 14. The CDR3 sequence: CASSAQHRGVGETQYF. CDR3 coding DNA: TGTGCCAGCAGTGCCCAACACAGGGGAGTAGGGGAGACCCAGTACTTC.

This rearrangement joins TRBV5-4 to TRBJ2-5, with 8 bases matching TRBD1. Germline values: CDR1 SGHNT, CDR2 YYREEE (reference sequence). The trim removed 2 bases at V and 5 bases at J, leaving 8 bases unmatched. The CDR3 consists of 15 residues. The CDR3 protein is CASSFRFRGRETQYF. CDR3 DNA sequence: TGTGCCAGCAGCTTCAGATTCAGGGGGCGGGAGACCCAGTACTTC.

The gene calls are TRBV6-5 and TRBJ2-7, with 7 bases that match TRBD1. The CDR3 is 13 residues long. Per germline, CDR1 MNHEY and CDR2 SVGAGI. V lost 7 bases, J lost 4 bases, and 7 bases stayed unmatched. CDR3 nucleotides: TGTGCCAGCAAACCGGGACAGCAATACGAGCAGTACTTC. Its translation: CASKPGQQYEQYF.

Written as DNA, the CDR3 is TGTGCCATCAGTGAGTCGAGACTAGAGGGGACGAATGAGCAGTTCTTC. Its protein is CAISESRLEGTNEQFF. This sequence joins TRBV10-3 and TRBJ2-1; D may be TRBD2 (6 bases). CDR3 length: 16 amino acids. V lost 0 bases to trimming and J lost 7 bases, with 16 bases between them. The germline gives CDR1 ENHRY, CDR2 SYGVKD.

The gene calls are TRBV28 and TRBJ2-5, with 8 positions matching TRBD2. From germline, CDR1 is MDHEN and CDR2 SYDVKM. This CDR3 contains 18 residues. The J segment lost 5 bases and the V segment lost 6 bases, leaving 20 bases of the junction unmatched. The CDR3 coding sequence is TGTGCCAGCAGGGCTGACTTAGCGGGACTCCCCCGGGTTGAGACCCAGTACTTC. Protein: CASRADLAGLPRVETQYF.

The rearrangement joins TRBV28 to TRBJ1-5; tentative D call: TRBD1 (6 bases). Trimming cost V 5 bases and J 7 bases, with 21 bases left between them. This CDR3 region has 16 residues. Germline CDR1 and CDR2: MDHEN and SYDVKM. The CDR3, as DNA: TGTGCCAGCAGTCCCGCCGGGGGCGGGCTGAGGCAGCCCCAGCATTTT. It is translated as CASSPAGGGLRQPQHF.

The chain links TRBV7-3 to TRBJ2-1; perhaps TRBD2 as D (5 bases). V was shortened by 4 bases and J by 1 base, with 11 bases between the two germline ends. Germline loops: CDR1 SGHTA, CDR2 FQGTGA. CDR3 size: 15 residues. The CDR3, as DNA: TGTGCCAGCAGCTCCATAACTAGTTCCTACAATGAGCAGTTCTTC. Translated: CASSSITSSYNEQFF. The full variable domain, completed using reference TRBV7-3 and TRBJ2-1, is GAGVSQTPSNKVTEKGKYVELRCDPISGHTALYWYRQSLGQGPEFLIYFQGTGAADDSGLPNDRFFAVRPEGSVSTLKIQRTERGDSAVYLCASSSITSSYNEQFFGPGTRLTVL.

The CDR3 here is CASSPPVGRNTEAFF. The CDR3 nucleotides are TGTGCCAGCTCACCACCTGTGGGTCGGAACACTGAAGCTTTCTTT. This chain links TRBV18 with TRBJ1-1; D gene uncertain. The V end was cut by 0 bases, the J end by 1 base, with 9 bases between. The CDR3 loop spans 15 amino acids. Germline V gene sequence: CDR1 KGHSH, CDR2 LQKENI.

CDR3 residues: CASSQDLGLAGGETQYF. The CDR3 DNA reads TGTGCCAGCAGTCAGGATTTGGGACTAGCGGGAGGAGAGACCCAGTACTTC. The J gene is TRBJ2-5, the V gene TRBV6-6; 15 nucleotides align to TRBD2. The ends lost 5 bases at V and 4 bases at J; junction bases unmatched: 8. The CDR3 sequence is 17 residues long. The V gene's germline CDR1 is MNHNY and CDR2 SVGAGI (reference sequence).